Listed here are 25 T cell receptor beta chains from one sample, sequenced in a study of graft-versus-host responses after intestinal transplantation. Both intraepithelial and lamina propria lymphocytes were released by processing graft tissue. Data came from immunoSEQ multiplex PCR; TCRdb stores just in-frame clones and leaves some out. The sample has roughly 16,000 clones; about 83% are singletons. This material consisted of ileum tissue, taken 580 to 600 days after intestinal transplantation. Every receptor here comes from a human patient who received an intestinal transplant, so some T cells may come from the graft donor.

The chain links TRBV27 to TRBJ1-2; 9 bases map to TRBD1. V lost 3 bases and J lost 6; bases outside the gene matches: 14. Germline CDR1 MNHEY, CDR2 SMNVEV (reference sequence). This CDR3 contains 17 residues. CDR3 nucleotides: TGTGCCAGCAGTTTGACCCCCGGACAGGGGCCTAGAGATGGCTACACCTTC. Amino acid sequence: CASSLTPGQGPRDGYTF.

V and J are TRBV6-5 and TRBJ2-3; 9 bases match TRBD1. CDR1 and CDR2 from the germline V gene are MNHEY and SVGAGI. V lost 2 bases, J lost 1 base, and 1 base stayed unmatched. The CDR3 extends over 15 amino acids. This chain's CDR3 is CASSYRDRGTDTQYF. The CDR3 DNA follows: TGTGCCAGCAGTTACAGGGACAGGGGCACAGATACGCAGTATTTT.

The genes are TRBV5-4 and TRBJ2-5, with 8 bases lining up with TRBD2. With 6 bases clipped from V and 5 bases from J, the junction kept 18 bases outside the gene matches. This CDR3 has 17 amino acids. Germline V gene data show CDR1 as SGHNT and CDR2 as YYREEE (reference sequence). Here the CDR3 DNA reads TGTGCCAGCACCACGGGTGGTAGCGGGGTTGGGGGGGAGACCCAGTACTTC. It codes for CASTTGGSGVGGETQYF.

The V call is TRBV7-9, the J call TRBJ2-5; no reliable D call. CDR1 and CDR2 from the germline V gene are SEHNR and FQNEAQ (reference sequence). The CDR3 consists of 15 residues. V lost 3 bases, J lost 4 bases, and 15 bases lay in between. DNA for the CDR3: TGTGCCAGCAGCTTGAACCTTCGGTTTGGAGAGACCCAGTACTTC. Residues: CASSLNLRFGETQYF.

This CDR3 is CASSLDWRDEQYF. CDR3 sequence (DNA): TGTGCCAGCAGCTTAGATTGGAGAGACGAGCAGTACTTC. The rearrangement joins TRBV11-1 to TRBJ2-7; no clear D gene. The CDR3 runs to 13 residues. Germline V gene lookup returns CDR1 SGHAT and CDR2 FQDESV (reference sequence). V shed 1 base and J shed 5 bases, with 9 bases lying between them.

This clone was seen only a few times. The gene calls are TRBV5-1 and TRBJ2-1; unclear D gene. The CDR3 covers 15 residues. V dropped 0 bases and J dropped 0 bases, with 7 bases sitting between them. CDR1 and CDR2 (germline): SGHRS, YFSETQ. The CDR3 nucleotides read TGCGCCAGCAGCTTGGTAGCAGACTCCTACAATGAGCAGTTCTTC. It specifies CASSLVADSYNEQFF.

This chain connects TRBV2 to TRBJ2-3; D possibly uses TRBD1 or TRBD2 (7 bases each). The CDR3 extends over 12 amino acids. Germline lookup yields CDR1 SNHLY and CDR2 FYNNEI. Trimming left V 8 bases short and J 5 bases short, with 11 bases between. The DNA for the CDR3 is TGTGCCAGCGGGAGGGGGCTAGATACGCAGTATTTT. This translates into CASGRGLDTQYF.

The chain employs TRBV5-4 and TRBJ2-3, with 8 bases that match TRBD1. V gave up 5 bases and J gave up 0 bases; unmatched junction bases: 8. The CDR3 is made up of 16 amino acids. Germline V lookup: CDR1 SGHNT, CDR2 YYREEE (reference sequence). The CDR3, as DNA: TGTGCCAGCAGTTTCGGACAGGGCGGGAGCACAGATACGCAGTATTTT. As protein: CASSFGQGGSTDTQYF.

This chain connects TRBV4-1 to TRBJ2-7; D unclear. CDR1 is MGHRA, CDR2 YSYEKL, per germline. V was cut by 2 bases and J by 0 bases, with 5 bases left in between. The CDR3 extends over 13 amino acids. CDR3 nucleotide sequence: TGCGCCAGCAGCCAAAAAAGCTCCTACGAGCAGTACTTC. It translates to CASSQKSSYEQYF.

The gene calls are TRBV11-2 and TRBJ2-5; D not resolved. The germline V and J ends were trimmed by 0 bases and 4 bases, with 12 bases remaining between them. Germline loops: CDR1 SGHAT, CDR2 FQNNGV. CDR3 length: 15 amino acids. The CDR3 region is CASSLDKIGGETQYF. The CDR3 bases are TGTGCCAGCAGCTTAGATAAAATAGGCGGAGAGACCCAGTACTTC.

The J gene is TRBJ1-1, the V gene TRBV19, with unresolved D. V was pared by 8 bases and J by 7 bases, with 11 bases between. Germline CDR1 is LNHDA and CDR2 is SQIVND (reference sequence). CDR3 length: 11 amino acids. CDR3 nucleotides: TGTGCCAGTCGGGAGTATAATGAAGCTTTCTTT. This codes for CASREYNEAFF.

CDR3 DNA sequence: TGTGCCAGCAGCTTATTCGGAACAGGGGACTCAGAAGGCTATGGCTACACCTTC. This codes for CASSLFGTGDSEGYGYTF. The chain uses TRBV13 and TRBJ1-2; 7 bases agree with TRBD1. With 2 bases clipped from V and 4 bases from J, the junction kept 16 bases outside the gene matches. The CDR3 is 18 amino acids. The germline gives CDR1 PRHDT, CDR2 FYEKMQ (reference sequence).

The genes are TRBV27 and TRBJ1-5; 8 bases map to TRBD1. The CDR3 runs 16 residues. Germline lookup yields CDR1 MNHEY and CDR2 SMNVEV (reference sequence). The V and J ends lost 5 bases and 6 bases, in that order; junction bases with no gene match: 12. The CDR3 coding sequence is TGTGCCAGCAGTCCAATTGGGCCTCAGGGGGCTCAGCCCCAGCATTTT. This encodes CASSPIGPQGAQPQHF.

This chain uses TRBV27 with TRBJ2-1, with 8 bases lining up with TRBD2. Germline CDR1 is MNHEY and CDR2 is SMNVEV (reference sequence). V shed 3 bases and J 7 bases; nucleotides not matched to a gene: 8. The CDR3 is 15 residues long. For the CDR3, the DNA is TGTGCCAGCAGTTTGTCGAGCGGGGGCGGGAATGAGCAGTTCTTC. This sequence encodes CASSLSSGGGNEQFF.

The chain carries TRBV28 and TRBJ2-6; D ambiguous. The V end lost 3 bases, the J end lost 1 base, and 4 bases lay between the germline ends. CDR1 is MDHEN, CDR2 SYDVKM, per germline. CDR3 length: 14 amino acids. CDR3 bases: TGTGCCAGCAGTTTGGGTTCTGGGGCCAACGTCCTGACTTTC. It encodes CASSLGSGANVLTF.

The gene calls are TRBV13 and TRBJ2-5; TRBD2 agrees at 15 bases. Trimming cost V 5 bases and J 5 bases; bases outside gene matches: 9. The CDR3 covers 17 residues. Germline lookup yields CDR1 PRHDT and CDR2 FYEKMQ (reference sequence). The CDR3 bases are TGTGCCAGCAGCCCTCCCGGACTAGCGGGGGGGTTCGAGACCCAGTACTTC. Amino acids: CASSPPGLAGGFETQYF.

The chain is built from TRBV7-2 and TRBJ1-4; D is perhaps TRBD1 (6 bases). Trimming removed 4 bases at V and 6 bases at J, with 12 bases between. The CDR3 is 14 residues long. Germline lookup yields CDR1 SGHTA and CDR2 FQGNSA. The CDR3 DNA is TGTGCCAGCAGCTCCTGGGGGGCGGATGAAAAACTGTTTTTT. This translates into CASSSWGADEKLFF.

Comment on this clone: Other DNA sequences from this sample encode an identical CDR3 as well. CDR3 loop: CASSPGTDQETQYF. CDR3 DNA sequence: TGTGCCAGCAGTCCCGGGACAGACCAAGAGACCCAGTACTTC. J is TRBJ2-5 and V is TRBV28; 7 nucleotides agree with TRBD1. In germline, CDR1 is MDHEN, CDR2 SYDVKM. This CDR3 contains 14 residues. The trim removed 5 bases at V and 0 bases at J, leaving 3 bases unmatched.

This clone was picked up a small number of times. The chain employs TRBV21-1 and TRBJ2-7; the table's D call TRBD2 went unverified against the DNA. TRBV21-1 is tagged as a pseudogene. The CDR3 consists of 13 residues. CDR3 region: CASSTPLAYEQYF. CDR3 nucleotides: TGTGCCAGCAGCACCCCACTAGCCTACGAGCAGTACTTC.

The chain recombines TRBV5-6 with TRBJ2-3, with D tentatively TRBD1 (6 bases). The germline V and J ends were trimmed by 2 bases and 1 base, with 8 bases remaining between them. The CDR3 spans 14 residues. CDR1 is SGHDT and CDR2 is YYEEEE in the germline V gene. CDR3 nucleotides: TGTGCCAGCAGCTTAAAGGGGGGCACAGATACGCAGTATTTT. Its translation is CASSLKGGTDTQYF.

The J gene is TRBJ2-2, the V gene TRBV5-4; TRBD1 matches at 11 bases. The CDR3 spans 16 residues. Germline CDR1 is SGHNT and CDR2 is YYREEE (reference sequence). The trim removed 6 bases at V and 6 bases at J, leaving 10 bases unmatched. The CDR3 nucleotides read TGTGCCAGCACCCCGGGACAGGGGGTGTTAGCCGGGGAGCTGTTTTTT. Its translation is CASTPGQGVLAGELFF.

V gene TRBV7-9 combines with J gene TRBJ2-3; weak D call: TRBD1 (5 bases). The CDR3 extends over 15 amino acids. Germline assignment: CDR1 SEHNR and CDR2 FQNEAQ (reference sequence). Deletions cut 1 base from V and 2 bases from J, with 10 bases between. The CDR3 loop reads CASSLGGSYTDTQYF. The CDR3 bases are TGTGCCAGCAGCTTAGGGGGCAGTTACACAGATACGCAGTATTTT.

V gene TRBV27 combines with J gene TRBJ1-4; TRBD1 aligns across 8 bases. CDR1 and CDR2 (germline): MNHEY, SMNVEV (reference sequence). The CDR3 sequence is 13 residues long. V lost 8 bases to trimming and J lost 8 bases; unmatched junction nucleotides: 7. The CDR3 protein is CASSGQGGEKLFF. The CDR3 DNA reads as TGTGCCAGCTCCGGACAGGGTGGGGAAAAACTGTTTTTT.

V and J are TRBV6-1 and TRBJ2-5; D is ambiguous. Germline V gene sequence: CDR1 MNHNS, CDR2 SASEGT. V lost 6 bases to trimming and J lost 4 bases, with 9 bases between them. The CDR3 sequence is 12 residues long. Here the CDR3 DNA reads TGTGCCAGCAGAGTGACCACAGAGACCCAGTACTTC. Protein sequence: CASRVTTETQYF.

The sample holds one count of this clone. The chain joins TRBV12-5 to TRBJ1-2; TRBD1 matches 7 bases. CDR1 LGHNT and CDR2 FRNRAP come from the germline V gene. The CDR3 contains 16 residues. The trim removed 3 bases at V and 8 bases at J, leaving 15 bases unmatched. CDR3 in amino acids: CASGFGTEAAREGYTF. The CDR3 region has the DNA TGTGCTAGTGGTTTTGGGACAGAAGCTGCTAGGGAGGGCTACACCTTC.